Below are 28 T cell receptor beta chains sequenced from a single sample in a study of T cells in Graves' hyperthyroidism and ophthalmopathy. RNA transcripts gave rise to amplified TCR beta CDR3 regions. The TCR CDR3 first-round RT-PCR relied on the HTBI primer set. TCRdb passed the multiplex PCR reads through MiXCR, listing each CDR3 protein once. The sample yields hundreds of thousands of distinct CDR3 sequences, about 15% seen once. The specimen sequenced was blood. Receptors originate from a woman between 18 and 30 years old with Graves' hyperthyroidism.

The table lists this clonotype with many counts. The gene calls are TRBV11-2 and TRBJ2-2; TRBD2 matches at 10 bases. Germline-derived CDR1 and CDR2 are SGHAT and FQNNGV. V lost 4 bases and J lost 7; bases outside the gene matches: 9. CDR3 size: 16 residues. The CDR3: CASSSRASGRIGELFF. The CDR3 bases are TGTGCCAGCAGCTCCAGGGCTAGCGGGAGAATCGGGGAGCTGTTTTTT. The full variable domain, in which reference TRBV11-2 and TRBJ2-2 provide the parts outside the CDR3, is EAGVAQSPRYKIIEKRQSVAFWCNPISGHATLYWYQQILGQGPKLLIQFQNNGVVDDSQLPKDRFSAERLKGVDSTLKIQPAKLEDSAVYLCASSSRASGRIGELFFGEGSRLTVL.

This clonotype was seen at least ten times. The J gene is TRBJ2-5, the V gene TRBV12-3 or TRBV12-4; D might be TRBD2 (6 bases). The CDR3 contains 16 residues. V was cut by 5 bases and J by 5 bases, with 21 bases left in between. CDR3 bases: TGTGCCAGCAGTGAAATGGGTGGCCCTGGGGGGGAGACCCAGTACTTC. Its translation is CASSEMGGPGGETQYF.

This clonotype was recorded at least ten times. The CDR3 region is CASSLYYNEQFF. The CDR3 DNA reads as TGTGCCAGCAGTCTTTATTACAATGAGCAGTTCTTC. The gene calls are TRBV7-9 and TRBJ2-1; D is ambiguous. Trimming took off 6 bases at V and 4 bases at J, with 7 bases between the two ends. Germline-derived CDR1 and CDR2 are SEHNR and FQNEAQ (reference sequence). This CDR3 is built from 12 residues.

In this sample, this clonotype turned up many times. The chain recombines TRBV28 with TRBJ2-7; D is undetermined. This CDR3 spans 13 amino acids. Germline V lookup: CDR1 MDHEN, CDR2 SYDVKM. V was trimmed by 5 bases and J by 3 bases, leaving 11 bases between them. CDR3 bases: TGTGCCAGCAGTAGGGCAGTGGTCTACGAGCAGTACTTC. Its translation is CASSRAVVYEQYF.

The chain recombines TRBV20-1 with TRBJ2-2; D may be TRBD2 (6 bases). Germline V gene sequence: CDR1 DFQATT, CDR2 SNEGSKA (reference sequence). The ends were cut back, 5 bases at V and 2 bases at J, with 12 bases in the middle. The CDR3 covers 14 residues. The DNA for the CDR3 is TGCAGTGCTTCCGGGACTCCCAACACCGGGGAGCTGTTTTTT. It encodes CSASGTPNTGELFF.

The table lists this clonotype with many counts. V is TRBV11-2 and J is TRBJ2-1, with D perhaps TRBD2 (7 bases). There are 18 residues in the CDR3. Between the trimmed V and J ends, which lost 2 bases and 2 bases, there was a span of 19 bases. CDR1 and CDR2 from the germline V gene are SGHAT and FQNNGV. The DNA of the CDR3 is TGTGCCAGCAGCTTAATCCGGGGGCGGCGGGGGCCCTACAATGAGCAGTTCTTC. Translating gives CASSLIRGRRGPYNEQFF.

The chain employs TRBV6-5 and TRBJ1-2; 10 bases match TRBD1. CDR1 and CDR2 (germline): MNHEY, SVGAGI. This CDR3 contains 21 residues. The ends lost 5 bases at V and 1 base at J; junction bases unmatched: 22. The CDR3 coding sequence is TGTGCCAGCAGTATTACTCAGAAGTTTTGGGACAGGGGTGAATTTAACTATGGCTACACCTTC. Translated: CASSITQKFWDRGEFNYGYTF.

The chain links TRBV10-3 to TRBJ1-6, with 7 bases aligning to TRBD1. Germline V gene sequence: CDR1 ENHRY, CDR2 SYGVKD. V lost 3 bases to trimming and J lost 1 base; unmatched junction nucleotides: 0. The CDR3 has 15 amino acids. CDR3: CAISEQGSYNSPLHF. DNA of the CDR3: TGTGCCATCAGTGAACAGGGGTCCTATAATTCACCCCTCCACTTT.

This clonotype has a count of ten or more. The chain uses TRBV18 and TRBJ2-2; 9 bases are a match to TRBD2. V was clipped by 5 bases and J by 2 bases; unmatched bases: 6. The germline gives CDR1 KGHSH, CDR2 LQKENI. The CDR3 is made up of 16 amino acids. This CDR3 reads CASSTRLAVNTGELFF. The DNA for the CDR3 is TGTGCCAGCTCAACAAGACTAGCGGTTAACACCGGGGAGCTGTTTTTT.

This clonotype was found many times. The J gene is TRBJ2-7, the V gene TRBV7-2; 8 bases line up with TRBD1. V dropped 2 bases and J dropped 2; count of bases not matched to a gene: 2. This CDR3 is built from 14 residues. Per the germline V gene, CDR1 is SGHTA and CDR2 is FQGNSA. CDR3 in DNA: TGTGCCAGCAGCTTACCAGGGGGCGCCTACGAGCAGTACTTC. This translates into CASSLPGGAYEQYF.

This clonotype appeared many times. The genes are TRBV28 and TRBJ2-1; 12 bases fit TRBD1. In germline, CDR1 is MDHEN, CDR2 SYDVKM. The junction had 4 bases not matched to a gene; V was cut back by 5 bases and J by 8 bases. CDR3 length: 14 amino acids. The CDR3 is CASSGTGGLDEQFF. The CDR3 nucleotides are TGTGCCAGCAGTGGGACAGGGGGCTTAGATGAGCAGTTCTTC.

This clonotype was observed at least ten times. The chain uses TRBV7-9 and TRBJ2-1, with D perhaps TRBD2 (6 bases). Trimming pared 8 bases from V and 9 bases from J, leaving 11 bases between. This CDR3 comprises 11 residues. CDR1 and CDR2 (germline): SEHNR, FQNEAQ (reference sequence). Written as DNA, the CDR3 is TGTGCCAGCCGGAGGGCGGCTGAGCAGTTCTTC. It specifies CASRRAAEQFF.

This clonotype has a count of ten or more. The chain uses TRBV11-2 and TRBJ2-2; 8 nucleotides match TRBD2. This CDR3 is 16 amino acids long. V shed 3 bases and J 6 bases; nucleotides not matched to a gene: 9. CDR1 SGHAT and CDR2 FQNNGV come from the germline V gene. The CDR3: CASSFPTSEFSGELFF. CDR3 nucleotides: TGTGCCAGCAGCTTCCCGACTAGCGAATTTTCCGGGGAGCTGTTTTTT.

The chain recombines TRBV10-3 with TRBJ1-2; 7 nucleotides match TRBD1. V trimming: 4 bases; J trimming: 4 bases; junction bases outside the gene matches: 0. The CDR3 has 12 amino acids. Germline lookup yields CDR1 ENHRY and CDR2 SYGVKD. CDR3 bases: TGTGCCATCAGTGGGACAGGCTATGGCTACACCTTC. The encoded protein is CAISGTGYGYTF.

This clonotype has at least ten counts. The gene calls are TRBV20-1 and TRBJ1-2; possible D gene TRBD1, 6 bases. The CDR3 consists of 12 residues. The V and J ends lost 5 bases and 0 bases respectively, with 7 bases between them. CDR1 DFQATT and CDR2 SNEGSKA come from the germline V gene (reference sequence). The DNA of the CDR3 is TGCAGTGCTTGGACAGCTAACTATGGCTACACCTTC. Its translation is CSAWTANYGYTF.

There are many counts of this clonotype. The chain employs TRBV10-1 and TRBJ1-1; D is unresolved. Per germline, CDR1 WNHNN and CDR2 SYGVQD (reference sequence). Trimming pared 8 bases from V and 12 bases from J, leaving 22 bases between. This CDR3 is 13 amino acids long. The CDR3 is CASSLVRRRRPFF. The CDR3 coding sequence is TGCGCCAGCTCCTTGGTAAGGAGACGAAGGCCTTTCTTT.

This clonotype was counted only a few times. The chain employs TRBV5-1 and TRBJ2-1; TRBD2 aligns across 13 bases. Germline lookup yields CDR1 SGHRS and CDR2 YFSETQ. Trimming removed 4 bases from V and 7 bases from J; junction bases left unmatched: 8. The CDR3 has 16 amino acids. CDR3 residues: CASSPVTSGRANEQFF. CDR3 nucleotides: TGCGCCAGCAGCCCCGTCACTAGCGGGAGGGCGAATGAGCAGTTCTTC.

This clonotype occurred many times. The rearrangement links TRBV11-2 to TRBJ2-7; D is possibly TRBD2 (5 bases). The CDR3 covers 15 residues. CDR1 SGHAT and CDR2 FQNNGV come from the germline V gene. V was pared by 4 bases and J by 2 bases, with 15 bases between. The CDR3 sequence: CASSSPAAVPYEQYF. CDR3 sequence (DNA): TGTGCCAGCAGCTCCCCAGCGGCAGTTCCCTACGAGCAGTACTTC.

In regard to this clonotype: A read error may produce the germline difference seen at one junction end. CDR3 protein: CSVGMTPGQGTIF. In nucleotides, the CDR3 is TGCAGCGTTGGGATGACCCCGGGACAGGGTACAATCTTC. The chain joins TRBV29-1 to TRBJ2-1; 9 bases align to TRBD1. From germline, CDR1 is SQVTM and CDR2 ANQGSEA. This CDR3 contains 13 residues.

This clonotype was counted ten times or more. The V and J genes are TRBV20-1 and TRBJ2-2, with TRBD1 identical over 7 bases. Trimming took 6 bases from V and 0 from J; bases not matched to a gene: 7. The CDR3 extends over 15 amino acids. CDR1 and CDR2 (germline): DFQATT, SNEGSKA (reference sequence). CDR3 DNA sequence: TGCAGTGCCGAGGACAGGTTCGCGAACACCGGGGAGCTGTTTTTT. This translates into CSAEDRFANTGELFF.

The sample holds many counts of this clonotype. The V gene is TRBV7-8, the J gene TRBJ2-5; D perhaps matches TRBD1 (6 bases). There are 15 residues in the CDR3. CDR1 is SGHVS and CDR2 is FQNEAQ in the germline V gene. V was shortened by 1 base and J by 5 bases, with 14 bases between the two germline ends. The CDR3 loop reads CASSLGRWGLETQYF. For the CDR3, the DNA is TGTGCCAGCAGCTTAGGGCGGTGGGGGCTGGAGACCCAGTACTTC.

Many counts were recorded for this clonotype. CDR3 DNA sequence: TGCGCCAGCAGCTTGGACGACAGTAGCAGGACGCAGTATTTT. It yields the protein CASSLDDSSRTQYF. The J gene is TRBJ2-3, the V gene TRBV5-1, with a tentative D call TRBD1 (5 bases). This CDR3 has 14 amino acids. The V end lost 0 bases, the J end lost 9 bases, and 14 bases lay between the germline ends. Germline values: CDR1 SGHRS, CDR2 YFSETQ.

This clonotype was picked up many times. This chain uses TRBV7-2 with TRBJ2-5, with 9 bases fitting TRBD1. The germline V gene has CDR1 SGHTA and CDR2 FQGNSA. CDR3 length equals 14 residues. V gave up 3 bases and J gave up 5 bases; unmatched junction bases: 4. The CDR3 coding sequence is TGTGCCAGCAGCTTGGGGACAGGGTTGGAGACCCAGTACTTC. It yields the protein CASSLGTGLETQYF.

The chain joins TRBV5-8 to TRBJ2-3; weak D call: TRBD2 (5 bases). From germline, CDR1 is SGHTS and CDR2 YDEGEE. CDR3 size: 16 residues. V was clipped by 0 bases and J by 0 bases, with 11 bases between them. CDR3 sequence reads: CASSLGRARSTDTQYF. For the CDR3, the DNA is TGTGCCAGCAGCTTGGGGCGGGCTAGGAGCACAGATACGCAGTATTTT.

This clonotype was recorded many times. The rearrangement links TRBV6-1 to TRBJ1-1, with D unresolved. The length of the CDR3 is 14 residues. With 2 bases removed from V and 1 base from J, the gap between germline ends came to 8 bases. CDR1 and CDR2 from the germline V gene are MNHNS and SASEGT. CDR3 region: CASSERVENTEAFF. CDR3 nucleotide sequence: TGTGCCAGCAGTGAACGGGTCGAGAACACTGAAGCTTTCTTT.

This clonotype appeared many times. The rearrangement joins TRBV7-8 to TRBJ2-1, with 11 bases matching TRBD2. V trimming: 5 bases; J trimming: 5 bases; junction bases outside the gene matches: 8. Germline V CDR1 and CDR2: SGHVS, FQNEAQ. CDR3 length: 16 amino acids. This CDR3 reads CASSPHSGRADNEQFF. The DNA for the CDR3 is TGTGCCAGCAGCCCCCATAGCGGGAGGGCCGACAATGAGCAGTTCTTC. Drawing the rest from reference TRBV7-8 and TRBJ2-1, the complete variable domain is GAGVSQSPRYKVAKRGQDVALRCDPISGHVSLFWYQQALGQGPEFLTYFQNEAQLDKSGLPSDRFFAERPEGSVSTLKIQRTQQEDSAVYLCASSPHSGRADNEQFFGPGTRLTVL.

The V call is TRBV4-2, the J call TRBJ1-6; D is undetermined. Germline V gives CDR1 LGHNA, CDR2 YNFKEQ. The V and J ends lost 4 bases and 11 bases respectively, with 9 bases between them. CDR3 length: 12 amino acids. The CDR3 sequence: CASSRNEPPLHF. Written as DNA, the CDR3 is TGTGCCAGCAGCCGAAATGAACCACCCCTCCACTTT.

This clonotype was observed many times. The CDR3: CASNPTGLNQPQHF. As DNA, the CDR3 is TGTGCCAGCAATCCGACAGGGCTCAATCAGCCCCAGCATTTT. The gene calls are TRBV12-3 or TRBV12-4 and TRBJ1-5; 7 positions agree with TRBD1. Trimming removed 7 bases from V and 3 bases from J; junction bases left unmatched: 6. The CDR3 covers 14 residues.